This T cell receptor beta chain is from a study of blood T cells in healthy people across ages. Whole-study results and caveats: Changes in expanded clonotypes were possibly confounded, as the CMV status of donors was unknown.

V lost 3 bases, J lost 1 base, and 6 bases stayed unmatched. Germline lookup yields CDR1 MDHEN and CDR2 SYDVKM. CDR3 size: 15 residues. Combining a sample-barcoded 5' primer with a J-beta primer mix, a second PCR ran for about 7 to 12 cycles. One entry per CDR3 protein results from TCRdb running MiXCR on the 5' RACE reads. The sample consists of about 1.6 million distinct CDR3 sequences, about 35% of them appearing once. Peripheral blood, about 10 milliliters per donor, was collected. A few counts support this clonotype. The antigen is not known. The rearrangement uses TRBV28 and TRBJ2-7; 7 bases agree with TRBD1. This clonotype was obtained from a woman aged 25 to 39 in good health. The sequencing sample was made of blood. The CDR3 DNA reads as TGTGCCAGCAGTTTCGTGTCAGGGGGATCCTACGAGCAGTACTTC. Translating it yields CASSFVSGGSYEQYF. The full variable domain, rest sourced from reference TRBV28 and TRBJ2-7, is DVKVTQSSRYLVKRTGEKVFLECVQDMDHENMFWYRQDPGLGLRLIYFSYDVKMKEKGDIPEGYSVSREKKERFSLILESASTNQTSMYLCASSFVSGGSYEQYFGPGTRLTVT.